These 10 T cell receptor beta chains came from one sample sequenced in a study of PD-L1 blockade in urothelial cancer. Assay used: immunoSEQ multiplex PCR; TCRdb lists only in-frame clones, some missing. The sample has fewer than 40,000 clones, approximately 93% seen once. Time point defined: pretreatment peripheral blood. Specimen: PBMCs, collected around atezolizumab (anti-PD-L1) treatment. The receptors were gathered from a woman between 55 and 75 years old with urothelial cancer.

This rearrangement joins TRBV2 to TRBJ2-5, with TRBD2 matching over 9 bases. The CDR3 runs 15 residues. Trimming cost V 1 base and J 7 bases; bases outside gene matches: 7. Germline CDR1 and CDR2: SNHLY and FYNNEI. The CDR3 nucleotides read TGTGCCAGCAGTGAAGTGTCTAGCGGGACGGCGACCCAGTACTTC. This codes for CASSEVSSGTATQYF.

This chain links TRBV7-2 with TRBJ2-2, with D perhaps matching TRBD2 (6 bases). V lost 1 base, J lost 6 bases, and 12 bases lay in between. The CDR3 is 15 residues long. The germline V gene has CDR1 SGHTA and CDR2 FQGNSA. CDR3 region: CASSLETSWSGELFF. CDR3 nucleotides: TGTGCCAGCAGCTTAGAGACTAGTTGGTCCGGGGAGCTGTTTTTT.

The chain has TRBV18 and TRBJ2-3, with 11 bases lining up with TRBD2. The CDR3 is 17 amino acids. From germline, CDR1 is KGHSH and CDR2 LQKENI. Trimming cost V 4 bases and J 2 bases; bases outside gene matches: 8. Written as DNA, the CDR3 is TGTGCCAGCTCACTCCTAGCGGGAGGAGGGGCCACAGATACGCAGTATTTT. Its protein product is CASSLLAGGGATDTQYF.

This chain links TRBV6-6 with TRBJ1-2; TRBD1 matches at 9 bases. The germline V gene has CDR1 MNHNY and CDR2 SVGAGI (reference sequence). The V segment lost 7 bases and the J segment 8 bases; nucleotides outside the gene matches: 11. This CDR3 contains 14 residues. The CDR3 region has the DNA TGTGCCAGCAATCCAGACAGGGGGGCTCGGGGCTACACCTTC. Its translation: CASNPDRGARGYTF.

The chain links TRBV19 to TRBJ1-4, with 7 nucleotides matching TRBD1. The CDR3 sequence is 15 residues long. CDR1 is LNHDA and CDR2 is SQIVND in the germline V gene (reference sequence). With 4 bases clipped from V and 8 bases from J, the junction kept 10 bases outside the gene matches. CDR3 protein: CASSRSTGKYEKLFF. CDR3 in DNA: TGTGCCAGTAGTAGGTCGACAGGGAAGTACGAAAAACTGTTTTTT.

The CDR3 loop reads CASSFGGSGYGYTF. The CDR3 coding sequence is TGTGCCAGCAGCTTTGGGGGGAGTGGCTATGGCTACACCTTC. The rearrangement joins TRBV5-4 to TRBJ1-2, with a weak D call TRBD1 (5 bases). V was clipped by 2 bases and J by 4 bases, with 12 bases between them. CDR3 length equals 14 residues. Germline V lookup: CDR1 SGHNT, CDR2 YYREEE (reference sequence).

In nucleotides, the CDR3 is TGTGCCAGCAGCTTACGGACTAGCGGGAGTCGGGACACCGGGGAGCTGTTTTTT. It translates to CASSLRTSGSRDTGELFF. The rearrangement uses TRBV5-4 and TRBJ2-2; 13 bases agree with TRBD2. Looked up from germline, CDR1 is SGHNT and CDR2 is YYREEE (reference sequence). Trimming cost V 2 bases and J 3 bases; bases outside gene matches: 7. The CDR3 extends over 18 amino acids.

The chain joins TRBV7-9 to TRBJ2-7, with 7 bases lining up with TRBD2. CDR1 is SEHNR, CDR2 FQNEAQ, per germline (reference sequence). V shed 5 bases and J 3 bases; nucleotides not matched to a gene: 13. The CDR3 is made up of 16 amino acids. The CDR3: CASSPRGSGAVYEQYF. In DNA, the CDR3 is TGTGCCAGCAGCCCCCGGGGCAGCGGGGCAGTCTACGAGCAGTACTTC.

V is TRBV7-9 and J is TRBJ1-2; D is perhaps TRBD1 (6 bases). The germline V gene has CDR1 SEHNR and CDR2 FQNEAQ (reference sequence). The CDR3 covers 16 residues. Trimming took 5 bases from V and 2 from J, leaving 18 bases between them. CDR3 residues: CASSAQTGTPNYGYTF. DNA of the CDR3: TGTGCCAGCAGCGCTCAAACAGGGACACCCAACTATGGCTACACCTTC.

The gene calls are TRBV6-5 and TRBJ2-7; D is possibly TRBD2 (5 bases). CDR1 and CDR2 (germline): MNHEY, SVGAGI. This CDR3 comprises 16 residues. V dropped 0 bases and J dropped 0 bases, with 12 bases sitting between them. The CDR3 DNA sequence: TGTGCCAGCAGTTACTCGAGAGGGCCCCTCTCCTACGAGCAGTACTTC. Protein product: CASSYSRGPLSYEQYF.